A selection of T cell receptor beta chains follows, all from one sample in a study of tumor-infiltrating lymphocytes in oesophageal squamous cell carcinoma. TCRdb itself ran the PCR reads through MiXCR, one entry per CDR3 protein. The sample has about 21,000 distinct CDR3 sequences, roughly two fifths seen once. The sample was esophageal tumor tissue. The source of these receptors is a male donor with esophageal squamous cell carcinoma. Both conserved end residues are part of each CDR3. D genes are given only for firm matches. Clone size is stated in some rows and not others, as once, few, many or a class when expanded.

J | V | length | size | D | DNA | CDR3
TRBJ1-5 | TRBV12-3/TRBV12-4 | 12 | many | NA | TGTGCCAGTTCCATGGACGACCAGCCCCAGCATTTT | CASSMDDQPQHF
TRBJ2-1 | TRBV6-2/TRBV6-3 | 17 | NA | TRBD2 | TGTGCCAGCAGTTACAGGCTAGCGGGGGGATCCTACAATGAGCAGTTCTTC | CASSYRLAGGSYNEQFF
TRBJ1-3 | TRBV7-9 | 16 | medium-sized | NA | TGTGCCAGCAGCTCCCTGGACGGGTACTCTGGAAACACCATATATTTT | CASSSLDGYSGNTIYF
TRBJ1-1 | TRBV27 | 13 | many | TRBD1 | TGTGCCAGCGGACAGGGGGCAGGGACTGAAGCTTTCTTT | CASGQGAGTEAFF
TRBJ1-2 | TRBV7-2 | 13 | medium-sized | TRBD1 | TGTGCCAGCAGCCGGACAGGCGCCTATGGCTACACCTTC | CASSRTGAYGYTF
TRBJ2-1 | TRBV10-2 | 12 | medium-sized | NA | TGCGCCAGCAGTATGCAAGGGGGTGAGCAGTTCTTC | CASSMQGGEQFF
TRBJ2-1 | TRBV7-6 | 15 | NA | TRBD2 | TGTGCCAGCAGCAGGGGCAGCGGGATCTACAATGAGCAGTTCTTC | CASSRGSGIYNEQFF
TRBJ2-1 | TRBV5-4 | 16 | many | TRBD2 | TGTGCCAGCAGCTTGGGGACTAGCGGGGGGGCGAGGGAGCAGTTCTTC | CASSLGTSGGAREQFF
TRBJ2-1 | TRBV29-1 | 16 | many | NA | TGCAGCGTTGAAGGGGACACCCGAAAATCCTACAATGAGCAGTTCTTC | CSVEGDTRKSYNEQFF
TRBJ2-1 | TRBV7-6 | 13 | large | TRBD1 | TGTGCCAGCAGCTTCGACAGGGACAATGAGCAGTTCTTC | CASSFDRDNEQFF
TRBJ2-7 | TRBV5-1 | 14 | NA | TRBD2 | TGCGCCAGCAGCTTGACTAGCGGGATCCACGAGCAGTACTTC | CASSLTSGIHEQYF
TRBJ2-3 | TRBV12-3/TRBV12-4 | 16 | NA | TRBD1 | TGTGCCAGCAGCAACCCGGACAGGGCGTTCACAGATACGCAGTATTTT | CASSNPDRAFTDTQYF
TRBJ2-3 | TRBV27 | 18 | many | TRBD2 | TGTGCCAGCAGTTTAAAGGTTCGTGCGGGAGGGCCCCGAGATACGCAGTATTTT | CASSLKVRAGGPRDTQYF
TRBJ2-2 | TRBV24-1 | 13 | NA | NA | TGTGCCACCAGTGTTTTGAACACCGGGGAGCTGTTTTTT | CATSVLNTGELFF
TRBJ1-4 | TRBV28 | 14 | many | TRBD1 | TGTGCCAGCAGCCCCGGCGACAGGGCCGAAAAACTGTTTTTT | CASSPGDRAEKLFF
TRBJ1-5 | TRBV28 | 12 | NA | NA | TGTGCCACCGATTCGAGCAATCAGCCCCAGCATTTT | CATDSSNQPQHF
TRBJ1-2 | TRBV7-9 | 13 | once | NA | TGTGCCAGCAGCCGACAGAGGGACTATGGCGACACCTTC | CASSRQRDYGDTF
TRBJ2-7 | TRBV7-4 | 14 | NA | NA | TGTGCCAGCAGCTTAGTTCAGGGCACCCACGAGCAGTACTTC | CASSLVQGTHEQYF
TRBJ2-7 | TRBV5-1 | 14 | many | NA | TGCGCCAGCAGCTTTCGAGGGCAGAACTACGAGCAGTACTTC | CASSFRGQNYEQYF
TRBJ2-5 | TRBV7-9 | 14 | medium-sized | TRBD1 | TGTGCCAGCAGCATCGAAACAGGGGTAGAGACCCAGTACTTC | CASSIETGVETQYF
TRBJ2-5 | TRBV7-2 | 15 | NA | TRBD2 | TGTGCCAGCAGCTTAGCAACTAGCGGGGGAGAGACCCAGTACTTC | CASSLATSGGETQYF
TRBJ2-1 | TRBV7-2 | 15 | NA | NA | TGTGCCAGCAGCATGGGATCTTCCACCTCCTACGAGCAGTTCTTC | CASSMGSSTSYEQFF
TRBJ2-7 | TRBV4-2 | 18 | NA | TRBD2 | TGTGCCAGCAGCCAAGATCCCCTGAGGACTAGCGATTACAATGAGCAGTACTTC | CASSQDPLRTSDYNEQYF
TRBJ2-5 | TRBV7-2 | 14 | NA | TRBD1 | TGTGCCAGCAGCTCATTACAGGGGCTAGAGACCCAGTACTTC | CASSSLQGLETQYF
TRBJ1-2 | TRBV6-6 | 17 | NA | TRBD1 | TGTGCCAGCAGTTACTATAGAGGACAGGGTGACTTCTATGGCTACACCTTC | CASSYYRGQGDFYGYTF
TRBJ2-6 | TRBV6-4 | 16 | NA | NA | NA | CASSDGGTGLWLHLRF
TRBJ1-4 | TRBV5-6 | 14 | many | NA | TGTGCCAGCAGCTACTCACAGCTGAGTGAAAAACTGTTTTTT | CASSYSQLSEKLFF
TRBJ2-1 | TRBV5-1 | 14 | many | NA | TGCGCCAGCAGCAGTGGAGGTGACGGAGATGAGCAGTTCTTC | CASSSGGDGDEQFF
TRBJ2-6 | TRBV7-2 | 17 | many | TRBD1 | TGTGCCAGCAGCTTAAATCAAGGGGGCGCTGGGGCCAACGTCCTGACTTTC | CASSLNQGGAGANVLTF
TRBJ2-2 | TRBV7-6 | 16 | NA | NA | TGTGCCAGCAGCCCTAAAGTGGGGGGGAACACCGGGGAGCTGTTTTTT | CASSPKVGGNTGELFF
TRBJ2-5 | TRBV11-2 | 14 | NA | NA | TGTGCCAGCAGCTTAGTTCGACAGCAAGAGACCCAGTACTTC | CASSLVRQQETQYF
TRBJ1-4 | TRBV10-3 | 18 | NA | TRBD1 | TGTGCCATCAGTGAGCCTCGGACAGGCTCCAACGGGGGCGAAAAACTGTTTTTT | CAISEPRTGSNGGEKLFF
TRBJ2-5 | TRBV7-3 | 13 | NA | TRBD1 | TGTGCCAGCAGCACGACAGGGGGAGAGACCCAGTACTTC | CASSTTGGETQYF
TRBJ2-1 | TRBV11-2 | 14 | NA | TRBD2 | TGTGCCAGCAGCTTCTGGGGGGGGAGAGATGAGCAGTTCTTC | CASSFWGGRDEQFF
TRBJ1-4 | TRBV7-8 | 18 | many | NA | TGTGCCAGCAGCTTAGTGGGCGGGGGGTCGGCAACTAATGAAAAACTGTTTTTT | CASSLVGGGSATNEKLFF
TRBJ2-2 | TRBV12-3/TRBV12-4 | 16 | few | TRBD1 | TGTGCCAGCAGTTTATATGGGACAGGGAATACCGGGGAGCTGTTTTTT | CASSLYGTGNTGELFF
TRBJ2-7 | TRBV7-2 | 12 | few | NA | TGTGCCAGCAGCTTTTCGATCTACGAGCAGTACTTC | CASSFSIYEQYF
TRBJ2-3 | TRBV28 | 15 | many | NA | TGTGCCAGCACCCGCTTACGTCTATCCACAGATACGCAGTATTTT | CASTRLRLSTDTQYF
TRBJ2-5 | TRBV28 | 16 | many | TRBD2 | TGTGCCAGCAGTTCTTTTCTTAGCGGGGTGGGAGAGACCCAGTACTTC | CASSSFLSGVGETQYF
TRBJ2-1 | TRBV4-2 | 20 | NA | TRBD2 | TGTGCCAGCAGCCAAGAAACCCTTAGCGGGAGAATAGGTAGTAGTGATGAGCAGTTCTTC | CASSQETLSGRIGSSDEQFF
TRBJ2-1 | TRBV7-4 | 17 | NA | TRBD1 | TGTGCCAGCAGCTTCGGTCGACAGGGATTTTCCTACAATGAGCAGTTCTTC | CASSFGRQGFSYNEQFF
TRBJ2-7 | TRBV6-1 | 14 | few | NA | TGTGCCAGCAGTGAAGCGCTTCATCTCTACGAGCAGTACTTC | CASSEALHLYEQYF
TRBJ2-1 | TRBV7-2 | 17 | many | TRBD2 | TGTGCCAGCATTCACACTCGAACTAGCGGGGGATCTGGGACCCAGTTCTTC | CASIHTRTSGGSGTQFF
TRBJ2-5 | TRBV7-3 | 16 | NA | TRBD2 | TGTGCCAGCAGCTTAATGGCAGGGACTACCCAGGGGACCCAGTACTTC | CASSLMAGTTQGTQYF
TRBJ2-3 | TRBV6-6 | 16 | few | TRBD2 | TGTGCCAGCAGTTACACCGCGGGGGGGTACACAGATACGCAGTATTTT | CASSYTAGGYTDTQYF